A selection of T cell receptor beta chains follows, all from one sample in a study of regulatory T cells in long-lasting Graves disease. MiXCR, run by TCRdb on the multiplex PCR reads, gives a single entry per CDR3 protein. The data show 450,000 to 600,000 distinct CDR3 sequences, around 15% seen once. This sample also belongs to another study, concerning T cells in Graves' hyperthyroidism and ophthalmopathy.

Source: peripheral blood mononuclear cells (PBMCs), taken at new diagnosis, from a patient treated with antithyroid drugs. These receptors were collected from a man aged 35 to 55 with Graves disease. Each CDR3 is given with its conserved first and last residue. D genes are given only for firm matches. Clone size appears in some rows only: once, few, many, or a class for an expanded clone.

j_call: TRBJ2-7; d_call: -; v_call: TRBV6-2/TRBV6-3; clone_size: few; cdr3_nt: TGTGCCAGCAGCGGGCCCATTCAGGAAGAGCAGTACTTC; cdr3_aa: CASSGPIQEEQYF
j_call: TRBJ1-1; d_call: TRBD1; v_call: TRBV29-1; clone_size: few; cdr3_nt: TGCAGCGCAAGCCGGGACAGGGTTTTGAACACTGAAGCTTTCTTT; cdr3_aa: CSASRDRVLNTEAFF
j_call: TRBJ2-5; d_call: -; v_call: TRBV5-1; clone_size: many; cdr3_nt: TGCGCCAGCAGCTTGCGCGCGGGACAAGAGACCCAGTACTTC; cdr3_aa: CASSLRAGQETQYF
j_call: TRBJ2-7; d_call: TRBD2; v_call: TRBV13; clone_size: many; cdr3_nt: TGTGCCAGCAGCTTAGCATGGGCTAGCGGGGACTACGAGCAGTACTTC; cdr3_aa: CASSLAWASGDYEQYF
j_call: TRBJ2-1; d_call: TRBD2; v_call: TRBV28; clone_size: many; cdr3_nt: TGTGCCAGCACTTCACCGGGACTAGCGTCGTTCTTC; cdr3_aa: CASTSPGLASFF
j_call: TRBJ2-1; d_call: -; v_call: TRBV12-3/TRBV12-4; clone_size: few; cdr3_nt: TGTGCCAGCAGGATCCGGGGCTCGAGCAATGAGCAGTTCTTC; cdr3_aa: CASRIRGSSNEQFF
j_call: TRBJ1-2; d_call: -; v_call: TRBV9; clone_size: -; cdr3_nt: TGTGCCAGCAGCGTAGCTGGGGCGAACTATGGCTACACCTTC; cdr3_aa: CASSVAGANYGYTF
j_call: TRBJ2-1; d_call: TRBD2; v_call: TRBV5-5; clone_size: -; cdr3_nt: TGTGCCAGCAGGGACAGCGGGAGAACGAACTACAATGAGCAGTTCTTC; cdr3_aa: CASRDSGRTNYNEQFF
j_call: TRBJ2-3; d_call: -; v_call: TRBV12-5; clone_size: many; cdr3_nt: TGTGCTAGTGGTTTGGTACTCCATACGCAGTATTTT; cdr3_aa: CASGLVLHTQYF
j_call: TRBJ2-1; d_call: TRBD1; v_call: TRBV5-5; clone_size: many; cdr3_nt: TGTGCCAGCAGCCCCGGACAGGGAGGAATCAATGAGCAGTTCTTC; cdr3_aa: CASSPGQGGINEQFF
j_call: TRBJ2-7; d_call: TRBD1; v_call: TRBV2; clone_size: many; cdr3_nt: TGTGCCAGCGGACAGGGGGCGCGGGTAGCGGGAGACGAGCAGTACTTC; cdr3_aa: CASGQGARVAGDEQYF
j_call: TRBJ2-5; d_call: -; v_call: TRBV10-3; clone_size: -; cdr3_nt: TGTGCCATCAGTGGGTCTGGAGCGGGAGAGACCCAGTACTTC; cdr3_aa: CAISGSGAGETQYF
j_call: TRBJ2-1; d_call: -; v_call: TRBV29-1; clone_size: few; cdr3_nt: TGCAGCGTTGAAGACTGGGATGAGCAGTTCTTC; cdr3_aa: CSVEDWDEQFF
j_call: TRBJ2-1; d_call: -; v_call: TRBV7-3; clone_size: many; cdr3_nt: TGTGCCAGCAGCCAAACTAGTTTCCATGAGCAGTTCTTC; cdr3_aa: CASSQTSFHEQFF
j_call: TRBJ1-1; d_call: TRBD1; v_call: TRBV24-1; clone_size: few; cdr3_nt: TGTGCCACCAGTGATTCGACAGGGGGGAACACTGAAGCTTTCTTT; cdr3_aa: CATSDSTGGNTEAFF
j_call: TRBJ2-7; d_call: -; v_call: TRBV7-8; clone_size: many; cdr3_nt: TGTGCCAGCAGCTCCAGACAGCTTGACGGTCTCGAGCAGTACTTC; cdr3_aa: CASSSRQLDGLEQYF
j_call: TRBJ1-2; d_call: -; v_call: TRBV5-6; clone_size: many; cdr3_nt: TGTGCCAGCAGCTTGTATCCGACGACAACCTCGAATGGCTACACCTTC; cdr3_aa: CASSLYPTTTSNGYTF
j_call: TRBJ1-1; d_call: TRBD1; v_call: TRBV4-1; clone_size: many; cdr3_nt: TGCGCCAGCAGCCAAGATTCGGGACAGGCGTCTGAAGCTTTCTTT; cdr3_aa: CASSQDSGQASEAFF
j_call: TRBJ2-3; d_call: -; v_call: TRBV28; clone_size: few; cdr3_nt: TGTGCCAGCTCCGGGACGGACAGCACAGATACGCAGTATTTT; cdr3_aa: CASSGTDSTDTQYF
j_call: TRBJ1-6; d_call: -; v_call: TRBV20-1; clone_size: many; cdr3_nt: TGCAGTGCTAGAGGGGAGGGGAGCTCCTATAATTCACCCCTCCACTTT; cdr3_aa: CSARGEGSSYNSPLHF
j_call: TRBJ2-1; d_call: -; v_call: TRBV20-1; clone_size: -; cdr3_nt: TGCAGTGCTAGGGGTCTAGCGTATTACAATGAGCAGTTCTTC; cdr3_aa: CSARGLAYYNEQFF
j_call: TRBJ2-7; d_call: TRBD2; v_call: TRBV6-2/TRBV6-3; clone_size: -; cdr3_nt: TGTGCCAGCGGGAGGGGGACTAGCGGATCCTACGAGCAGTACTTC; cdr3_aa: CASGRGTSGSYEQYF
j_call: TRBJ2-2; d_call: -; v_call: TRBV5-1; clone_size: -; cdr3_nt: TGCGCCAGCAGCTTGGGCGCAAGTCCCGGGGAGCTGTTTTTT; cdr3_aa: CASSLGASPGELFF
j_call: TRBJ1-1; d_call: -; v_call: TRBV28; clone_size: many; cdr3_nt: TGTGCCACCTCGCGTACTGAAGCTTTCTTT; cdr3_aa: CATSRTEAFF
j_call: TRBJ1-1; d_call: TRBD1; v_call: TRBV11-2; clone_size: many; cdr3_nt: TGTGCCAGCAGCCTCATCAGGGGGCGAGGATTTACTGAAGCTTTCTTT; cdr3_aa: CASSLIRGRGFTEAFF
j_call: TRBJ2-1; d_call: TRBD1; v_call: TRBV7-9; clone_size: few; cdr3_nt: TGTGCCAGCAGCTTATTGGGACAGGGGGCAGGTGAGCAGTTCTTC; cdr3_aa: CASSLLGQGAGEQFF
j_call: TRBJ2-1; d_call: TRBD2; v_call: TRBV7-2; clone_size: -; cdr3_nt: TGTGCCAGCAACCCGAACCTTAGCGGGAGAGGGAGCTCCTACAATGAGCAGTTCTTC; cdr3_aa: CASNPNLSGRGSSYNEQFF
j_call: TRBJ2-6; d_call: -; v_call: TRBV11-2; clone_size: many; cdr3_nt: TGTGCCAGCAGCTTACTTTCAGGGAGGGGGCTGGGGGCCAACGTCCTGACTTTC; cdr3_aa: CASSLLSGRGLGANVLTF
j_call: TRBJ2-7; d_call: -; v_call: TRBV28; clone_size: many; cdr3_nt: TGTGCCAGCAGCTCAGTAGGGACTTCCTACTACGAGCAGTACTTC; cdr3_aa: CASSSVGTSYYEQYF
j_call: TRBJ2-7; d_call: -; v_call: TRBV20-1; clone_size: many; cdr3_nt: TGCAGTGCTAGAAACAGGGTCTCCGAGCAGTACTTC; cdr3_aa: CSARNRVSEQYF
j_call: TRBJ1-5; d_call: -; v_call: TRBV6-1; clone_size: few; cdr3_nt: TGTGCCAGCAGTAGACGAAGGCCGGGCTCGGGAAATCAGCCCCAGCATTTT; cdr3_aa: CASSRRRPGSGNQPQHF
j_call: TRBJ2-1; d_call: TRBD2; v_call: TRBV20-1; clone_size: -; cdr3_nt: TGCAGTGCTAGTGGGAGTAGCGGGTACAATGAGCAGTTCTTC; cdr3_aa: CSASGSSGYNEQFF
j_call: TRBJ1-2; d_call: -; v_call: TRBV18; clone_size: -; cdr3_nt: TGTGCCAGCTCGCCGGAGCAGAAAAACTATGGCTACACCTTC; cdr3_aa: CASSPEQKNYGYTF
j_call: TRBJ2-1; d_call: TRBD2; v_call: TRBV4-2; clone_size: few; cdr3_nt: TGTGCCAGCAGCCAAGAGGTGGGCGGGGGCTACAATGAGCAGTTCTTC; cdr3_aa: CASSQEVGGGYNEQFF
j_call: TRBJ2-1; d_call: TRBD2; v_call: TRBV5-1; clone_size: many; cdr3_nt: TGCGCCAGCAGCCAGCGGACTAGCGGGAGGAGGGTTGAGCAGTTCTTC; cdr3_aa: CASSQRTSGRRVEQFF
j_call: TRBJ2-3; d_call: -; v_call: TRBV7-9; clone_size: many; cdr3_nt: TGTGCCAGCAGCTTACATGGCAGGGGGGTAGATACGCAGTATTTT; cdr3_aa: CASSLHGRGVDTQYF
j_call: TRBJ2-7; d_call: TRBD2; v_call: TRBV10-3; clone_size: many; cdr3_nt: TGTGCCACCCTATTGGGGGGGGGATCCTACGAGCAGTACTTC; cdr3_aa: CATLLGGGSYEQYF
j_call: TRBJ1-1; d_call: TRBD1; v_call: TRBV18; clone_size: many; cdr3_nt: TGTGCCAGCTCACCAACAGGGGCGGCTGAAGCTTTCTTT; cdr3_aa: CASSPTGAAEAFF
j_call: TRBJ2-5; d_call: TRBD2; v_call: TRBV2; clone_size: many; cdr3_nt: TGTGCCAGCAGGAAACTAGCGGGAGTTCAAGAGACCCAGTACTTC; cdr3_aa: CASRKLAGVQETQYF
j_call: TRBJ2-1; d_call: TRBD2; v_call: TRBV5-1; clone_size: once; cdr3_nt: TGCGCCAGCAGTCCCGTAGGAAGCGGGAGGGCTACTGAGCAGTTCTTC; cdr3_aa: CASSPVGSGRATEQFF
j_call: TRBJ1-2; d_call: TRBD1; v_call: TRBV5-1; clone_size: many; cdr3_nt: TGCGCCAGCAGCACAGGACAGGGGGCCCTTTTCAACTATGGCTACACCTTC; cdr3_aa: CASSTGQGALFNYGYTF
j_call: TRBJ2-7; d_call: TRBD2; v_call: TRBV18; clone_size: many; cdr3_nt: TGTGCCAGCTCACCCCCCTTGCGGGAGTGGTACGAGCAGTACTTC; cdr3_aa: CASSPPLREWYEQYF
j_call: TRBJ2-7; d_call: -; v_call: TRBV20-1; clone_size: many; cdr3_nt: TGCAGTGCTAGAGTTTCCCTTCTTCTCCCTGGGGAGCAGTACTTC; cdr3_aa: CSARVSLLLPGEQYF
j_call: TRBJ2-7; d_call: -; v_call: TRBV15; clone_size: few; cdr3_nt: TGTGCCACCAGTCAAGAGTTCCGGGCCTACGAGCAGTACTTC; cdr3_aa: CATSQEFRAYEQYF
j_call: TRBJ2-7; d_call: -; v_call: TRBV28; clone_size: many; cdr3_nt: TGTGCCACCTATGGGAGGGGGCACTACGAGCAGTACTTC; cdr3_aa: CATYGRGHYEQYF
j_call: TRBJ1-6; d_call: -; v_call: TRBV9; clone_size: -; cdr3_nt: TGTGCCAGCAGCGTAGTTGGGATTGATTCACCCCTCCACTTT; cdr3_aa: CASSVVGIDSPLHF
j_call: TRBJ1-3; d_call: -; v_call: TRBV11-2; clone_size: few; cdr3_nt: TGTGCCAGCAGAAGGAGAGACGGGAGGGGTGGAAACACCATATATTTT; cdr3_aa: CASRRRDGRGGNTIYF
j_call: TRBJ2-5; d_call: TRBD2; v_call: TRBV7-9; clone_size: many; cdr3_nt: TGTGCCAGCCGACTAGCGGGAGTAAAAGAGACCCAGTACTTC; cdr3_aa: CASRLAGVKETQYF
j_call: TRBJ1-5; d_call: -; v_call: TRBV20-1; clone_size: many; cdr3_nt: TGCAGTGCTAGAGAGGTCGGTAGCAATCAGCCCCAGCATTTT; cdr3_aa: CSAREVGSNQPQHF
j_call: TRBJ1-2; d_call: -; v_call: TRBV12-3/TRBV12-4; clone_size: many; cdr3_nt: TGTGCCAGCAGTTTAGGATCGGCAGATAATGGCTACACCTTC; cdr3_aa: CASSLGSADNGYTF
j_call: TRBJ1-5; d_call: TRBD1; v_call: TRBV4-1; clone_size: few; cdr3_nt: TGCGCCAGCAGCCAAGATCTAGGGACAGGCCATCAGCCCCAGCATTTT; cdr3_aa: CASSQDLGTGHQPQHF
j_call: TRBJ2-1; d_call: -; v_call: TRBV27; clone_size: many; cdr3_nt: TGTGCCAGCAGCCGGGACTACAATGAGCAGTTCTTC; cdr3_aa: CASSRDYNEQFF
j_call: TRBJ2-1; d_call: TRBD2; v_call: TRBV5-1; clone_size: many; cdr3_nt: TGCGCCAGCAGCACACCGGGACTAGCGGGAGAGGGTGAGCAGTTCTTC; cdr3_aa: CASSTPGLAGEGEQFF
j_call: TRBJ2-1; d_call: TRBD2; v_call: TRBV24-1; clone_size: few; cdr3_nt: TGTGCCACGATTAGGACTAGCGGGATCGGTGAGCAGTTCTTC; cdr3_aa: CATIRTSGIGEQFF
j_call: TRBJ1-1; d_call: TRBD1; v_call: TRBV27; clone_size: few; cdr3_nt: TGTGCCAGCAGTTCACAGGGGGCGCAGAGGAACACTGGAGCTTTCTTT; cdr3_aa: CASSSQGAQRNTGAFF
j_call: TRBJ1-4; d_call: -; v_call: TRBV5-1; clone_size: many; cdr3_nt: TGCGCCAGCAGCTTACGGACAGCTAAAGAAAAACTGTTTTTT; cdr3_aa: CASSLRTAKEKLFF
j_call: TRBJ2-3; d_call: -; v_call: TRBV6-2/TRBV6-3; clone_size: -; cdr3_nt: TGTGCCAGCAGTACCTGGGCGGGAAGCACAGATACGCAGTATTTT; cdr3_aa: CASSTWAGSTDTQYF
j_call: TRBJ1-2; d_call: -; v_call: TRBV24-1; clone_size: -; cdr3_nt: TGTGCCACCAGTGATGAATTCACTAACTATGGCTACACCTTC; cdr3_aa: CATSDEFTNYGYTF
j_call: TRBJ1-6; d_call: TRBD1; v_call: TRBV11-3; clone_size: -; cdr3_nt: TGTGCCAGCAGCGTGGGGGGGACAGTCAGCTCACCCCTCCACTTT; cdr3_aa: CASSVGGTVSSPLHF